This T cell receptor (beta chain) comes out of a study of cytomegalovirus exposure and HLA in healthy donors listed by TCRdb under 2017. In the study overall: According to an earlier analysis of a few hundred of the donors, about 180 million T cells yielded 120 million or so unique TCR beta sequences and about 300 Gb of sequence data. Around 320 gigabases of sequencing data and tens of millions of unique TCR sequences were included in an early release covering under 650 HLA-typed donors. Of the 350 to 400 genotyped donors, 81% fell in the genetic ancestry cluster associated with self-reported Caucasian donors. The study aimed to test whether cataloging public T cell receptors could reveal signatures of past pathogen exposure. Using immunosequencing, the study profiled T cell repertoires from about 610 subjects and related those repertoires to cytomegalovirus serostatus. In addition to the first cohort of around 670 subjects, a separate validation cohort of 120 different subjects was used. To predict cytomegalovirus infection status, the study combined high-throughput TCR immunosequencing, statistical association of individual TCRs with disease status, and machine learning. A later analysis re-examined previously published TCR beta repertoires from roughly 650 donors and added high-resolution HLA genotyping to investigate patterns of TCR occurrence. The later analysis used no new phenotypic data to find candidate immune exposures, relying instead on TCR beta sequences and their occurrence across donors. To decide whether each TCR beta V gene segment behaved as functional or pseudogenic, an earlier analysis of some 600 of the donors relied on high-throughput TCR beta sequencing. Donor age, sex, ethnicity and CMV serostatus were compiled alongside the repertoire data. In a later genetic analysis, genome-wide SNP genotypes for about three fifths of the roughly 670 donors were used, and that subset was treated as a discovery cohort. Every discovery cohort repertoire had been produced on one sequencing platform. Both class I and class II loci were covered by HLA typing, at four-digit resolution. The number of typed donors differed by locus: roughly 629-630 for A, B, C, DRB1 and DQB1; 500 to 550 for DQA1; 600 to 610 for DPA1; and 400 to 480 for DPB1. Because of strong linkage in the cohort, 4 to 6 DR-DQ haplotypes were treated as single units for association and clustering. Among about 400 genotyped donors of the cohort, an average of approximately 200,000 unique TCR beta nucleotide sequences was sequenced per donor, of which about 18% were non-productive. Study-level results and caveats: A later analysis found that TCR association rates varied across HLA loci, with DRB1 alleles showing the most associated TCRs and HLA-C alleles the fewest. The sequencing pipeline was judged likely to have produced a cluster of highly shared sequence variants as a technical artifact. Linkage disequilibrium might explain the correlated functional status among segregating V segments, but an unknown experimental factor could not be excluded. At a false discovery rate of 0.05, a later analysis linked fewer than 20,000 TCR beta sequences to specific HLA alleles. Three of the identified cytomegalovirus-associated TCR beta chains were confirmed in vitro to be specific for cytomegalovirus antigens. Because counts were too low, about 15 rarely observed V segments, including chromosome 9 orphons, were left out of the earlier analysis of over 550 of the donors. Several of the top co-occurrence clusters appeared to be linked to parvovirus B19, influenza, CMV and Epstein-Barr virus, according to a later analysis. In a later analysis, HLA-associated TCR beta chains showed more clonal expansion and lower generation probabilities than non-associated chains that were equally common. Immune exposure information for the cohort was limited to CMV serostatus. Because the 87-base-pair reads could not distinguish some IMGT-functional V segments, including TRBV6-2 and TRBV6-3, those segments were excluded. The presence/absence analyses assumed that sequencing depth was roughly uniform across donors, and that assumption may not be true. An association between a missense DCLRE1C variant and V-gene and J-gene trimming of TCR beta chains was found in a later genetic analysis and replicated in an independent cohort. In an earlier analysis of about 600 of the donors, most TCR beta V segments appeared in productive rearrangements about 87% or about 30% of the time, broadly matching IMGT annotations. Because HLA typing was missing for some donors at each locus, association tests included only the typed subset. It was suggested by the authors that the approach could potentially be generalized to other disease states and immunological phenotypes. A further reported finding was that TCR beta sequences accurately predicted the HLA-A and HLA-B alleles for most subjects in the first cohort. Strong co-occurrence of HLA alleles, especially DR and DQ, made assigning TCR associations to individual alleles difficult. Compared with the approximately 670-donor mean, donors in an Asian-associated ancestry cluster had fewer N-insertions in productive TCRs, according to a later genetic analysis. While some public TCRs were present in many individuals, most TCR sequences turned up only very rarely across donors. In the study, about 150 TCR beta chains were listed as associated with cytomegalovirus. In a later analysis, most CMV-associated TCR beta chains were found to appear HLA-restricted, with HLA associations seemingly driven largely by CMV exposure. This cohort had only TCR beta chains sequenced, and the lack of alpha or paired-chain data limited which features could be detected. The classifier was reported to diagnose cytomegalovirus status with high specificity and sensitivity in both the original and validation cohorts.

Via the germline V gene, CDR1 is LGHNA and CDR2 YNFKEQ. The V and J ends are trimmed by 0 bases and 4 bases, leaving 15 bases between them. From cysteine to phenylalanine, the CDR3 is 16 amino acids long. This entry keeps only the CDR3 DNA: 48 bases, framed from base 1. The receptor library was made with the immunoSEQ multiplex PCR assay. A mixture of 60 forward primers for TCR Vbeta segments and 13 reverse primers for TCR Jbeta segments was used in the multiplex PCR. The CDR3 region of rearranged TCR beta genes was amplified from genomic DNA with a multiplex PCR assay. On the Illumina HiSeq System, the amplified TCR beta libraries were sequenced as 87-base-pair reads. In the authors' own workflow: A later analysis counted tens of millions of unique TCR beta chains across the 666 repertoires, and some 11 million of these chains were shared by at least two donors. A nearest-neighbor algorithm error-corrected the raw reads and collapsed the reads into unique sequences, merging closely related sequences to remove PCR and sequencing errors. Alignment of CDR3 sequences to IMGT reference sequences was used to assign V, D and J gene segments. Each retained sequence needed at least a six-nucleotide match to both a V gene segment and a J gene segment. A rearrangement was called productive if the CDR3 had no stop codons and remained in frame with V and J, and every other rearrangement was called non-productive. CDR3 was defined according to IMGT convention as the region running from the second conserved V-encoded cysteine to the conserved J-encoded phenylalanine. The earlier analysis of some 550 of the donors excluded any sequence lacking an unambiguous match to a single V gene segment. An earlier analysis of 587 of the donors classified V segments as functional when productive rearrangements were above 56.7% and as segregating when the standard deviation between donors was above 5%. A statistical classification framework was developed to diagnose cytomegalovirus status using the catalog of TCR beta chain sequences. A later analysis assigned V and J genes by comparing TCR nucleotide sequences with IMGT/GENE-DB human TR gene sequences. The TCRdist pipeline was used in a later analysis to assign CDR3 sequences and most-parsimonious VDJ recombination scenarios. In a later analysis, each TCR beta chain was defined by its CDR3 amino acid sequence together with its V-gene family, and reads without a unique V-gene family were excluded. A later analysis removed roughly 590 highly shared, low-generation-probability nucleotide sequences to deal with suspected cross-contamination and a sequencing artifact. In a later analysis, a clonal expansion index for each public chain was calculated from normalized within-repertoire ranks of inferred template counts. In a later analysis, generation probabilities were computed with a VDJ recombination model fitted to out-of-frame rearrangements, and the resulting probabilities were checked against IGoR. In a later analysis, hypergeometric tests were used to score TCR-TCR, TCR-HLA and TCR-CMV co-occurrence, with a repertoire-size bias correction applied to TCR pairs. False discovery rates were estimated in a later analysis by permuting HLA or CMV assignments 20 times. A later analysis grouped co-occurring TCRs with DBSCAN, adding TCRdist sequence similarity when clustering within HLA-allele-positive subsets. Repertoires with fewer than 30,000 or more than 120,000 public chains, plus five repertoires with anomalous nucleotide sharing, were excluded from co-occurrence clustering. TCRdb took this table from immuneACCESS and kept in-frame rearrangements with V and J called. Such tables lack part of the clones; where checked against another copy, unresolved V genes explain under half of the gap, and the rest is unexplained. V and J calls and clone size come straight from that table; D and trimming were deduced from the DNA. The sample records 200,000 or so clones, 77% of which are singletons. 2% to 2.5% of the sample is held by the ten biggest clonotypes.

In total, just over 650 healthy bone marrow donors made up the cohort. At the time of sampling, all cohort members were nominally healthy, though unrecorded immune exposures were likely present. The donor was CMV seropositive and was included in the group of 290 or so seropositive cohort members. A peripheral blood sample was provided by each donor, and peripheral blood mononuclear cells were used for TCR beta sequencing. The Qiagen DNeasy Blood Extraction Kit was used to extract genomic DNA from the blood cell samples. Note on this clone: What antigen it recognizes has not been identified. Qualities for individual bases were not recorded, and no much larger clone is one base off.

The source material was PBMCs. The V and J genes are TRBV4-2 and TRBJ1-2; a confident D gene designation cannot be given. The TCR originated in a woman aged 30 to 39 in good health and CMV-seropositive. The sequence in DNA is TGTGCCAGCAGCCAAGAAGGAGACGGACTGATCTATGGCTACACCTTC. This sequence encodes CASSQEGDGLIYGYTF.